In this sample, the clone carrying this T cell receptor (beta chain) turned up a few times. Its antigen remains unidentified. The record originates from a study of T cell responses to AZD1222 COVID-19 vaccine. Using immunoSEQ multiplex PCR, the repertoire was profiled, and TCRdb retains in-frame clones only, with some absent. This sample carries more than 250,000 clones, approximately 93% of them seen once, and the ten largest clones take roughly 0.5%. Broader study findings: Vaccine-related CD4 TCRs covered spike, predominating at 160-218 and 743-854. Clonal diversity may have been underestimated in mostly white British donors. It was only 6 or 7 AZD1222 recipients who were seropositive at baseline.

Trimming cost V 6 bases and J 0 bases, with 12 bases left between them. The CDR3 sequence is 14 residues long. Per the germline V gene, CDR1 is LNHDA and CDR2 is SQIVND (reference sequence). The source material was peripheral blood, sampled on day 0 of AZD1222 vaccination. The rearrangement joins TRBV19 to TRBJ2-7, with D tentatively TRBD2 (5 bases). The clonotype comes from an adult in good health. DNA for the CDR3: TGTGCCAGTAGAGATAGGACTGGCTCCTACGAGCAGTACTTC. Amino acid sequence: CASRDRTGSYEQYF.